This T cell receptor beta chain was observed in a study of cytomegalovirus exposure and HLA in healthy donors. 60 Vbeta and 13 Jbeta primers were used in PCR. TCRdb's copy holds only in-frame clones and misses some; the assay was immunoSEQ multiplex PCR. The data contain some 190,000 clones, 60% to 85% of them singletons. This receptor was obtained from a young man in good health and CMV-seronegative. Sequencing input: PBMCs.

CDR3 residues: CSDSPGGNYGYTF. CDR3 coding DNA: TGCAGCGATTCCCCAGGGGGTAACTATGGCTACACCTTC. The V and J genes are TRBV29-1 and TRBJ1-2; 7 positions match TRBD1. V lost 7 bases to trimming and J lost 1 base; unmatched junction nucleotides: 6. Looked up from germline, CDR1 is SQVTM and CDR2 is ANQGSEA. CDR3 size: 13 residues.